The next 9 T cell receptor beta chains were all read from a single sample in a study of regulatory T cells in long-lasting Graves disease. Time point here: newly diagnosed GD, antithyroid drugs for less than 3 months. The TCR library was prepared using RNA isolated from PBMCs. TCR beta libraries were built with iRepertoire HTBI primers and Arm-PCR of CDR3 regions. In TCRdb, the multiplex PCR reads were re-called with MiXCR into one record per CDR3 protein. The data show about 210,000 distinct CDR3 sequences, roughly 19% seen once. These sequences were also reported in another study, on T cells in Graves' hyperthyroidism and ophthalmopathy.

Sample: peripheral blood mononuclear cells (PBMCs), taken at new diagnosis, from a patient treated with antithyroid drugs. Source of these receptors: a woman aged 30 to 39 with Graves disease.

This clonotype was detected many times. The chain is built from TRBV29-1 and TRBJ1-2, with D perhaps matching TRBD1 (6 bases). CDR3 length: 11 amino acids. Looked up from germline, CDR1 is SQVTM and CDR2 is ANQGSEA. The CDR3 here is CSVQTGGGYTF. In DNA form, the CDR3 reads TGCAGTGTTCAGACAGGAGGGGGCTACACCTTC.

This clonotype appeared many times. The CDR3 sequence is CASSPQALGEQYF. In nucleotides, the CDR3 is TGTGCCAGCTCACCCCAAGCCCTCGGCGAGCAGTACTTC. The chain recombines TRBV18 with TRBJ2-7; D remains ambiguous. Germline V gene sequence: CDR1 KGHSH, CDR2 LQKENI. The CDR3 has 13 residues. Trimming removed 3 bases at V and 6 bases at J, with 12 bases between.

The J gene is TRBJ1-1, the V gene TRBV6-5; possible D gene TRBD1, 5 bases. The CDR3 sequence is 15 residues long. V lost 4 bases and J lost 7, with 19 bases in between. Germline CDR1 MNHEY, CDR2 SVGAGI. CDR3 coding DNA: TGTGCCAGCAGTTCCCCGGGACGCCTGAAGCATGAAGCTTTCTTT. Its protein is CASSSPGRLKHEAFF.

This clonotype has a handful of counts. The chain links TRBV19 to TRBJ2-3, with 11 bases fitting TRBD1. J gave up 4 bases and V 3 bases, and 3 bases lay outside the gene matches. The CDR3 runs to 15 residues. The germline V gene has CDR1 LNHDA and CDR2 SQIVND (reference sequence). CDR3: CASSIQGQGADTQYF. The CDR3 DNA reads TGTGCCAGTAGTATTCAGGGACAGGGGGCAGATACGCAGTATTTT. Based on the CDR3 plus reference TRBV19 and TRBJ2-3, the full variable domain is DGGITQSPKYLFRKEGQNVTLSCEQNLNHDAMYWYRQDPGQGLRLIYYSQIVNDFQKGDIAEGYSVSREKKESFPLTVTSAQKNPTAFYLCASSIQGQGADTQYFGPGTRLTVL.

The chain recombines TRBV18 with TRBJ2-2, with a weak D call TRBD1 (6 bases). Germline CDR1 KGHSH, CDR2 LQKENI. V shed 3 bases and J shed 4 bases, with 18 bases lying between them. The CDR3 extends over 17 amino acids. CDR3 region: CASSPQNRAPGTGELFF. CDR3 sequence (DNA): TGTGCCAGCTCACCCCAAAACAGGGCCCCGGGCACCGGGGAGCTGTTTTTT.

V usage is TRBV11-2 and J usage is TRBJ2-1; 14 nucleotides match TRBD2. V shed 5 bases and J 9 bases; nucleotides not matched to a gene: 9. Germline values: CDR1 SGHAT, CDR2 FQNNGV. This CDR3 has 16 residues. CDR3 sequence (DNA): TGTGCCAGCAGCCCCGGGACTAGCGGGGGTACGAGTGAGCAGTTCTTC. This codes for CASSPGTSGGTSEQFF.

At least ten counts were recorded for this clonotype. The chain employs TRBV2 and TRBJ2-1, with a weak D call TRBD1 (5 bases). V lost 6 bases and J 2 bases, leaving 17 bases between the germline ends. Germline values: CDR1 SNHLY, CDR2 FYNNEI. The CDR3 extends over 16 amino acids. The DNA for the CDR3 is TGTGCCAGCAGATATATCAGGGTGGTACCCTACAATGAGCAGTTCTTC. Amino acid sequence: CASRYIRVVPYNEQFF.

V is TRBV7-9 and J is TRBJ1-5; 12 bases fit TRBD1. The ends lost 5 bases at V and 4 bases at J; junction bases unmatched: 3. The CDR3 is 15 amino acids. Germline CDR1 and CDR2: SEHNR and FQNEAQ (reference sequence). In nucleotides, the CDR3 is TGTGCCAGCAGCCAGGGACAGGGGGCTAATCAGCCCCAGCATTTT. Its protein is CASSQGQGANQPQHF.

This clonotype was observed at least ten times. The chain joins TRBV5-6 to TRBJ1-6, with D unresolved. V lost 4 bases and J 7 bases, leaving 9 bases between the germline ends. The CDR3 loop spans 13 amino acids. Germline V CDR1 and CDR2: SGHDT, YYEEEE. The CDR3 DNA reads TGTGCCAGCAGCATCGCAGTCAATTCACCCCTCCACTTT. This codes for CASSIAVNSPLHF.